Here is one TCR beta chain with its context. The antigen is undetermined. Per germline, CDR1 MNHEY and CDR2 SVGAGI. V lost 2 bases, J lost 5 bases, and 13 bases lay in between. This CDR3 is built from 14 residues. Several immunoSEQ 96-well plates shared each subset's DNA, each plate a replicate. Assay used: immunoSEQ multiplex PCR; TCRdb lists only in-frame clones, some missing. Altogether around 2,100,000 clones are present, 85% to 95% being singletons, with the ten largest covering approximately 1.2%. This sample was taken from a study of shared clonotypes between healthy human individuals. On the study more broadly: Serving as donors were a couple of women and a few men, whose ages spanned 18 to 49. Each donor contributed plates that comprised three CD4 naive, three CD4 memory, two CD8 naive and one CD8 memory. Overall study findings and caveats: Clonotype sharing across four donors was observed for roughly 5% of naive CD4 clonotypes.

Terminally differentiated effector memory CD45RA+ cells were excluded by CCR7 positive selection of CD45RO-negative cells. This receptor was obtained from a man aged 18-30 years in good health. The rearrangement joins TRBV6-5 to TRBJ2-7; possible D gene TRBD1, 5 bases. Sequenced input: naive CD8+ T cells sorted from blood. CDR3 DNA: TGTGCCAGCAGTTACAAAGGGGCTAGGAACGAGCAGTACTTC. Translating it yields CASSYKGARNEQYF.